A single sample gave rise to the 5 T cell receptor beta chains below, sequenced in a study of blood T cells in healthy people across ages. A sample-barcoded 5' primer and a J-beta primer mix were used in a second PCR of roughly 7 to 12 cycles. TCRdb re-called the 5' RACE reads with MiXCR, one entry per CDR3 protein. The sample holds 1.5 million to 2 million distinct CDR3 sequences, about 28% seen once. Source material: blood. These receptors were obtained from a woman in her twenties or thirties in good health.

This rearrangement joins TRBV6-6 to TRBJ2-2; D perhaps matches TRBD2 (5 bases). Germline CDR1 MNHNY, CDR2 SVGAGI (reference sequence). Trimming took 6 bases from V and 0 from J, leaving 14 bases between them. CDR3 size: 16 residues. CDR3 region: CASSGGIGSNTGELFF. In DNA, the CDR3 is TGTGCCAGCAGCGGAGGTATAGGGTCGAACACCGGGGAGCTGTTTTTT.

The count of this clonotype is one. The chain employs TRBV11-2 and TRBJ1-1; D possibly corresponds to TRBD1 (6 bases). The CDR3 is made up of 19 amino acids. Trimming shortened V by 3 bases and J by 1 base, and 24 bases separated the two germline ends. CDR1 is SGHAT, CDR2 FQNNGV, per germline. The CDR3 is CASSFPRVRGRWKNTEAFF. CDR3 DNA sequence: TGTGCCAGCAGCTTTCCCAGGGTCAGGGGAAGATGGAAGAACACTGAAGCTTTCTTT.

The chain employs TRBV3-1 and TRBJ2-4, with no clear D. The CDR3 is 15 residues long. The V gene's germline CDR1 is LGHDT and CDR2 YNNKEL (reference sequence). Between the trimmed V and J ends, which lost 4 bases and 3 bases, there was a span of 13 bases. CDR3 sequence: CASSPSRSGKNIQYF. The CDR3 DNA reads TGTGCCAGCAGCCCCAGCCGATCGGGCAAAAACATTCAGTACTTC.

This chain connects TRBV4-3 to TRBJ1-2, with no clear D. The ends were cut back, 0 bases at V and 4 bases at J, with 15 bases in the middle. The CDR3 contains 16 residues. The germline V gene encodes CDR1 LGHNA and CDR2 YSLEER. The DNA for the CDR3 is TGCGCCAGCAGCCAAGATAGTGGTCGGGCTCTCTATGGCTACACCTTC. This translates into CASSQDSGRALYGYTF.

This chain uses TRBV20-1 with TRBJ2-1; a possible D gene is TRBD1 (5 bases). The CDR3 extends over 13 amino acids. V shed 6 bases and J shed 7 bases, with 16 bases lying between them. In germline, CDR1 is DFQATT, CDR2 SNEGSKA (reference sequence). CDR3 region: CSAPSPGMNEQFF. The CDR3, as DNA: TGCAGTGCCCCATCTCCAGGGATGAATGAGCAGTTCTTC.